A selection of T cell receptor beta chains follows, all from one sample in a study of technical replicates of blood from several donors. This table comes from immunoSEQ multiplex PCR, and its TCRdb copy is limited to in-frame clones, with some not included. The sample holds approximately 76,000 clones, 75% to 95% seen once. Input material: T cells isolated from PBMCs. The receptors stem from a human donor in good health. The conserved cysteine and the conserved F or W are not part of the CDR3 here. The order of the fields is CDR3 protein, V gene.

CDR3 protein: ASRVLAGGTNTGELF
V gene: TRBV27

CDR3 protein: ASSIVIGGIGEQY
V gene: TRBV19

CDR3 protein: ASSPWGEWRREAF
V gene: TRBV9

CDR3 protein: ASSGLAGAHEESDTQY
V gene: TRBV25-1

CDR3 protein: ASKGLAGTDTQY
V gene: TRBV5-1

CDR3 protein: ASSPTGVGYGYT
V gene: TRBV18

CDR3 protein: ASSETSSYNEQF
V gene: TRBV6-1

CDR3 protein: ASSQEPGQTTYGYT
V gene: TRBV4-1

CDR3 protein: SARTGSGYT
V gene: TRBV29-1

CDR3 protein: ASSPWGGSDTGELF
V gene: TRBV7-6

CDR3 protein: ASSYLAGYNEQF
V gene: TRBV6-6

CDR3 protein: AWSVGGTDTQY
V gene: TRBV30

CDR3 protein: ASGGQGASVEQY
V gene: TRBV27

CDR3 protein: ASSEWLGGSADTQY
V gene: TRBV10-1

CDR3 protein: ASSLGTVEQY
V gene: TRBV7-9

CDR3 protein: ASSLFITDEQF
V gene: TRBV11-2

CDR3 protein: ASSSPEQGNTEAF
V gene: TRBV11-2

CDR3 protein: ASSSQGSTDTQY
V gene: TRBV7-9

CDR3 protein: ASRENSNQPQH
V gene: TRBV28

CDR3 protein: ASSLDFADNEQF
V gene: TRBV5-1

CDR3 protein: ASSPQYSYNEQF
V gene: TRBV5-4

CDR3 protein: ASSADRVGNTEAF
V gene: TRBV6-5

CDR3 protein: ASISGVSYEQY
V gene: TRBV6-1

CDR3 protein: ASSPGLSSYEQY
V gene: TRBV5-4

CDR3 protein: ASRTKTTDTQY
V gene: TRBV7-9

CDR3 protein: ASSAPGQRNTGELF
V gene: TRBV28

CDR3 protein: ASSQEARGFYEQY
V gene: TRBV4-2

CDR3 protein: AISDEGGISGANVLT
V gene: TRBV10-3

CDR3 protein: ASSQEGEGTGNTIY
V gene: TRBV4-2

CDR3 protein: ASSLGTGQGGYT
V gene: TRBV4-2

CDR3 protein: ASSPSTGNEKLF
V gene: TRBV4-1

CDR3 protein: ASNFYGPNEQF
V gene: TRBV2

CDR3 protein: ASGWGSGGMWEQY
V gene: TRBV11-2

CDR3 protein: ASSLAEQGVNEQY
V gene: TRBV5-6

CDR3 protein: ASSQWGGPRSNEQF
V gene: TRBV4-1

CDR3 protein: AWIVPGWTGELF
V gene: TRBV30

CDR3 protein: ASSLLGGPLH
V gene: TRBV7-3

CDR3 protein: ASSSEMHRGTSGANVLT
V gene: TRBV7-9

CDR3 protein: ASSQGGRVSVMNTEAF
V gene: TRBV4-1

CDR3 protein: ASSQSGGAGELF
V gene: TRBV6-1

CDR3 protein: ATYTQTANTEAF
V gene: TRBV28

CDR3 protein: SARVGGPQY
V gene: TRBV20-1

CDR3 protein: ASSYADSYEQY
V gene: TRBV6-5

CDR3 protein: ASSQGQGSKNIQY
V gene: TRBV4-1

CDR3 protein: ASSFKPGQGTDTQY
V gene: TRBV13

CDR3 protein: ASSPESTEQY
V gene: TRBV18

CDR3 protein: ASSQRTSGSQETQY
V gene: TRBV4-2

CDR3 protein: ASRYNTGFDEQF
V gene: TRBV7-8

CDR3 protein: ASSLIGGGEQY
V gene: TRBV5-1

CDR3 protein: AISDESPGMNTEAF
V gene: TRBV10-3

CDR3 protein: ASSQVEGAEAF
V gene: TRBV4-1

CDR3 protein: ASSETGWQETQY
V gene: TRBV2

CDR3 protein: ASSQETENYGYT
V gene: TRBV4-1

CDR3 protein: ASSLTGLTDEQY
V gene: TRBV9

CDR3 protein: ASQTGQGRETQY
V gene: TRBV7-9